The 31 T cell receptor beta chains below come from one sample, sequenced in a study of blood T cell repertoires in COVID-19. TCRdb's table, derived via immunoSEQ multiplex PCR, lists solely in-frame clones and lacks some. The sample lists about 45,000 clones, over 85% occurring once. The source material was peripheral blood. The receptors stem from a man between 65 and 85 years old with active COVID-19.

This clone has a single count. The chain is built from TRBV5-6 and TRBJ2-7, with 10 bases lining up with TRBD2. Germline V gene sequence: CDR1 SGHDT, CDR2 YYEEEE. The CDR3 extends over 15 amino acids. After removal of 4 bases from V and 4 bases from J, the junction contained 8 bases not matched to a gene. In DNA, the CDR3 is TGTGCCAGCAGCCGGACTAGCGGTTTAGTTTACGAGCAGTACTTC. The encoded protein is CASSRTSGLVYEQYF.

This chain links TRBV18 with TRBJ1-5; 7 bases are a match to TRBD1. V shed 3 bases and J 6 bases; nucleotides not matched to a gene: 8. Per germline, CDR1 KGHSH and CDR2 LQKENI. The CDR3 extends over 15 amino acids. The chain's CDR3 is CASSPDDRVGQPQHF. The DNA for the CDR3 is TGTGCCAGCTCACCTGATGACAGGGTGGGTCAGCCCCAGCATTTT.

This clone was picked up a small number of times. CDR3 sequence (DNA): TGTGCCAGCAGCCAGACTAGCGGGAGAAACAATGAGCAGTTCTTC. Protein sequence: CASSQTSGRNNEQFF. The rearrangement uses TRBV7-7 and TRBJ2-1, with 12 nucleotides matching TRBD2. This CDR3 is built from 15 residues. Germline-derived CDR1 and CDR2 are SSHAT and FNYEAQ (reference sequence). The junction had 4 bases not matched to a gene; V was cut back by 5 bases and J by 5 bases.

The J gene is TRBJ2-3, the V gene TRBV4-3; 8 bases are a match to TRBD1. The CDR3 sequence is 15 residues long. Germline V gives CDR1 LGHNA, CDR2 YSLEER. J was trimmed by 5 bases and V by 4 bases; bases with no gene match: 8. The CDR3: CASSPLGQAGDTQYF. In nucleotides, the CDR3 is TGCGCCAGCAGCCCCTTGGGACAGGCTGGAGATACGCAGTATTTT.

CDR3 in DNA: TGTGCCAGCAGTGAACGACAGTCCGATAATTCACCCCTCCACTTT. Its translation: CASSERQSDNSPLHF. The rearrangement uses TRBV6-4 and TRBJ1-6; tentative D call: TRBD1 (5 bases). The CDR3 length is 15 residues. Trimming pared 3 bases from V and 5 bases from J, leaving 11 bases between. Per the germline V gene, CDR1 is MRHNA and CDR2 is SNTAGT.

V usage is TRBV7-9 and J usage is TRBJ2-7, with D maybe TRBD1 (6 bases). The CDR3 is made up of 16 amino acids. CDR1 is SEHNR, CDR2 FQNEAQ, per germline (reference sequence). The V and J ends lost 0 bases and 0 bases respectively, with 12 bases between them. As DNA, the CDR3 is TGTGCCAGCAGCTTAGCGACAGGTCTCCCCTCCTACGAGCAGTACTTC. Translating it yields CASSLATGLPSYEQYF.

This sequence joins TRBV3-1 (or the pseudogene TRBV3-2) and TRBJ2-1, with 10 bases fitting TRBD2. The CDR3 consists of 16 residues. Germline values: CDR1 LGHDT, CDR2 YNNKEL (reference sequence). V trimming: 4 bases; J trimming: 8 bases; junction bases outside the gene matches: 11. CDR3 bases: TGTGCCAGCAGCCCAGATACGAGCGGGAGGGCCCATGAGCAGTTCTTC. Its translation is CASSPDTSGRAHEQFF.

The count of this clone is one. The chain couples TRBV7-9 to TRBJ2-7, with TRBD1 matching 9 bases. Per germline, CDR1 SEHNR and CDR2 FQNEAQ (reference sequence). V trimming: 3 bases; J trimming: 2 bases; junction bases outside the gene matches: 5. The CDR3 consists of 15 residues. The CDR3 DNA is TGTGCCAGCAGCTTGGGGACAGGGAAACCCTACGAGCAGTACTTC. This translates into CASSLGTGKPYEQYF.

The V and J genes are TRBV5-1 and TRBJ2-7; a possible D gene is TRBD2 (5 bases). The CDR3 runs to 13 residues. Germline V lookup: CDR1 SGHRS, CDR2 YFSETQ. V gave up 0 bases and J gave up 2 bases, with 6 bases separating them. CDR3 protein: CASSLAGTYEQYF. The CDR3 DNA reads as TGCGCCAGCAGCTTGGCGGGGACCTACGAGCAGTACTTC.

The chain joins TRBV7-9 to TRBJ2-7; 7 positions match TRBD1. V shed 5 bases and J 7 bases; nucleotides not matched to a gene: 11. This CDR3 comprises 14 residues. Germline CDR1 is SEHNR and CDR2 is FQNEAQ (reference sequence). CDR3 sequence reads: CASSIRDSLGEQYF. For the CDR3, the DNA is TGTGCCAGCAGCATCAGGGACAGCCTCGGGGAGCAGTACTTC. Full variable domain (rest looked up from reference TRBV7-9 and TRBJ2-7): DTGVSQNPRHKITKRGQNVTFRCDPISEHNRLYWYRQTLGQGPEFLTYFQNEAQLEKSRLLSDRFSAERPKGSFSTLEIQRTEQGDSAMYLCASSIRDSLGEQYFGPGTRLTVT.

The chain links TRBV4-1 to TRBJ2-1, with 7 nucleotides matching TRBD2. The CDR3 contains 15 residues. The V gene end was trimmed by 3 bases and the J gene end by 5 bases; junction bases not matched to a gene: 7. The V gene's germline CDR1 is MGHRA and CDR2 YSYEKL. As DNA, the CDR3 is TGCGCCAGCAGCCAGAAGGGACTATCGAACAATGAGCAGTTCTTC. Translated: CASSQKGLSNNEQFF.

This chain links TRBV18 with TRBJ2-7; 10 bases map to TRBD1. The CDR3 sequence is 17 residues long. Trimming removed 3 bases from V and 0 bases from J; junction bases left unmatched: 8. Germline CDR1 and CDR2: KGHSH and LQKENI. The CDR3 DNA sequence: TGTGCCAGCTCACCTTCGACAGGGGGCGAACCCTCCTACGAGCAGTACTTC. Its protein is CASSPSTGGEPSYEQYF. Full variable domain (remainder filled in from reference TRBV18 and TRBJ2-7): NAGVMQNPRHLVRRRGQEARLRCSPMKGHSHVYWYRQLPEEGLKFMVYLQKENIIDESGMPKERFSAEFPKEGPSILRIQQVVRGDSAAYFCASSPSTGGEPSYEQYFGPGTRLTVT.

The chain employs TRBV20-1 and TRBJ2-1; tentatively, D is TRBD2 (5 bases). CDR1 and CDR2 (germline): DFQATT, SNEGSKA (reference sequence). The CDR3 contains 14 residues. Trimming removed 3 bases from V and 4 bases from J, with 13 bases in between. The CDR3 DNA is TGCAGTGCTAGTAAGAACGGACTGTACAATGAGCAGTTCTTC. This translates into CSASKNGLYNEQFF.

The chain employs TRBV6-2 or TRBV6-3 and TRBJ2-7; TRBD1 might be the D (5 bases). Germline V CDR1 and CDR2: MNHEY, SVGEGT. The CDR3 loop spans 15 amino acids. The V end lost 5 bases, the J end lost 5 bases, and 19 bases lay between the germline ends. The CDR3 DNA follows: TGTGCCAGCAGTCGTACTCCCTCAGGGTCGAACGAGCAGTACTTC. Translation: CASSRTPSGSNEQYF.

The genes are TRBV21-1 and TRBJ2-7; the table names TRBD2, a call not compared with the DNA. TRBV21-1 is a documented pseudogene. The CDR3 consists of 16 residues. The chain's CDR3 is CASSKRSAGSSYEQYF. In DNA form, the CDR3 reads TGTGCCAGCAGCAAGCGTTCGGCGGGGAGTTCCTACGAGCAGTACTTC.

The chain recombines TRBV27 with TRBJ1-4; possible D gene TRBD1, 5 bases. The CDR3 is 15 residues long. CDR1 is MNHEY, CDR2 SMNVEV, per germline (reference sequence). V lost 5 bases, J lost 6 bases, and 16 bases lay in between. DNA of the CDR3: TGTGCCAGCAGTCCCTGGGGCCTCTCAGATGAAAAACTGTTTTTT. This sequence encodes CASSPWGLSDEKLFF.

The count of this clone is one. This chain joins TRBV6-2 or TRBV6-3 and TRBJ1-1; a possible D gene is TRBD1 (6 bases). Trimming pared 2 bases from V and 0 bases from J, leaving 22 bases between. Germline CDR1 reads MNHEY; CDR2 reads SVGEGT. The CDR3 has 19 amino acids. The CDR3 here is CASSYNPTGAIIMNTEAFF. The CDR3 DNA follows: TGTGCCAGCAGTTACAACCCGACAGGAGCTATTATAATGAACACTGAAGCTTTCTTT.

V usage is TRBV5-4 and J usage is TRBJ1-2; perhaps TRBD1 as D (6 bases). Germline V gene lookup returns CDR1 SGHNT and CDR2 YYREEE (reference sequence). Trimming removed 6 bases from V and 3 bases from J, with 12 bases in between. The CDR3 has 13 amino acids. CDR3 amino acids: CASTGTFDYGYTF. The CDR3 nucleotides read TGTGCCAGCACCGGGACATTTGACTATGGCTACACCTTC.

This chain joins TRBV7-2 and TRBJ2-3; the D gene is possibly TRBD2 (5 bases). The CDR3 spans 15 residues. Germline loops: CDR1 SGHTA, CDR2 FQGNSA. Trimming took off 0 bases at V and 4 bases at J, with 11 bases between the two ends. The CDR3, as DNA: TGTGCCAGCAGCTTAGCTACTAGGTACCCAGATACGCAGTATTTT. Translating it yields CASSLATRYPDTQYF.

The chain links TRBV12-3 or TRBV12-4 to TRBJ1-6; no firm D call. Trimming took 3 bases from V and 7 from J, leaving 4 bases between them. The CDR3 is 12 amino acids. CDR3 nucleotides: TGTGCCAGCAGTTTTGAGAATTCACCCCTCCACTTT. It is translated as CASSFENSPLHF.

The V and J genes are TRBV3-1 (or the pseudogene TRBV3-2) and TRBJ2-2, with 8 bases identical to TRBD2. The CDR3 consists of 18 residues. With V trimmed by 3 bases and J by 1 base, 10 bases remained unmatched. Germline V gene sequence: CDR1 LGHDT, CDR2 YNNKEL (reference sequence). The CDR3 protein is CASSHLPLAGRNTGELFF. CDR3 sequence (DNA): TGTGCCAGCAGCCACCTGCCTTTAGCGGGGAGGAACACCGGGGAGCTGTTTTTT.

The gene calls are TRBV18 and TRBJ2-6, with D perhaps matching TRBD1 (6 bases). This CDR3 is 18 amino acids long. The V end was cut by 6 bases, the J end by 1 base, with 19 bases between. Germline V gene lookup returns CDR1 KGHSH and CDR2 LQKENI. CDR3 DNA sequence: TGTGCCAGCTCGCTTACAGGGCCGACGTCTTCTGGGGCCAACGTCCTGACTTTC. Amino acids: CASSLTGPTSSGANVLTF.

The CDR3 here is CASSYEQGYNEQFF. In nucleotides, the CDR3 is TGTGCCAGCAGTTACGAACAGGGTTACAATGAGCAGTTCTTC. V is TRBV6-5 and J is TRBJ2-1; possibly TRBD1 for D (6 bases). Germline V CDR1 and CDR2: MNHEY, SVGAGI. Deletions cut 2 bases from V and 4 bases from J, with 9 bases between. This CDR3 has 14 amino acids.

The CDR3 region is CASVPWAGPLQETQYF. CDR3 nucleotides: TGTGCCAGCGTCCCCTGGGCAGGCCCCCTACAAGAGACCCAGTACTTC. The chain links TRBV28 to TRBJ2-5; no definite D call. V shed 8 bases and J shed 2 bases, with 21 bases lying between them. The CDR3 is made up of 16 amino acids. Germline V gene data show CDR1 as MDHEN and CDR2 as SYDVKM.

V gene TRBV28 combines with J gene TRBJ1-5; 10 bases fit TRBD1. The germline V gene has CDR1 MDHEN and CDR2 SYDVKM. CDR3 length: 15 amino acids. V lost 7 bases and J lost 4; bases outside the gene matches: 7. CDR3: CASTARGQGNQPQHF. The CDR3 bases are TGTGCCAGCACCGCTCGGGGACAGGGGAATCAGCCCCAGCATTTT.

The V gene is TRBV13, the J gene TRBJ2-7, with D perhaps TRBD2 (5 bases). This CDR3 is 14 amino acids long. Germline V gene data show CDR1 as PRHDT and CDR2 as FYEKMQ (reference sequence). V lost 2 bases, J lost 0 bases, and 8 bases lay in between. The CDR3 loop reads CASSLKRSSYEQYF. CDR3 DNA: TGTGCCAGCAGCTTAAAGCGGTCCTCCTACGAGCAGTACTTC.

The V gene is TRBV28, the J gene TRBJ1-3; D possibly corresponds to TRBD1 (5 bases). The CDR3 is 15 amino acids. Germline lookup yields CDR1 MDHEN and CDR2 SYDVKM. The V and J ends lost 6 bases and 0 bases respectively, with 12 bases between them. The CDR3 is CASSPWRGSGNTIYF. Here the CDR3 DNA reads TGTGCCAGCAGCCCTTGGAGGGGCTCTGGAAACACCATATATTTT.

The table lists this clone with a few counts. The rearrangement uses TRBV18 and TRBJ1-1, with 8 bases lining up with TRBD1. Trimming at V came to 5 bases and at J to 4 bases, leaving 6 bases not matched to a gene. Looked up from germline, CDR1 is KGHSH and CDR2 is LQKENI. This CDR3 is built from 14 residues. The DNA for the CDR3 is TGTGCCAGCTCAGACAGGGGAAAAGGCACTGAAGCTTTCTTT. Residues: CASSDRGKGTEAFF.

J is TRBJ1-5 and V is TRBV19, with 8 bases lining up with TRBD1. Unmatched junction bases numbered 3, after V lost 1 base and J lost 1 base. Germline V gives CDR1 LNHDA, CDR2 SQIVND (reference sequence). This CDR3 has 16 residues. The CDR3 sequence: CASSIGTGISNQPQHF. CDR3 DNA: TGTGCCAGTAGTATAGGGACAGGGATAAGCAATCAGCCCCAGCATTTT. Variable domain in full (rest from reference TRBV19 and TRBJ1-5): DGGITQSPKYLFRKEGQNVTLSCEQNLNHDAMYWYRQDPGQGLRLIYYSQIVNDFQKGDIAEGYSVSREKKESFPLTVTSAQKNPTAFYLCASSIGTGISNQPQHFGDGTRLSIL.

The V call is TRBV6-2 or TRBV6-3, the J call TRBJ1-5, with TRBD1 as a possible D gene (5 bases). Germline-derived CDR1 and CDR2 are MNHEY and SVGEGT. The CDR3 extends over 15 amino acids. V lost 2 bases and J 3 bases, leaving 11 bases between the germline ends. The CDR3 here is CASSYAQALNQPQHF. CDR3 DNA sequence: TGTGCCAGCAGTTACGCACAGGCCCTCAATCAGCCCCAGCATTTT.

The chain has TRBV28 and TRBJ2-7; 8 nucleotides line up with TRBD2. The V segment lost 6 bases and the J segment 6 bases; nucleotides outside the gene matches: 10. The CDR3 loop spans 14 amino acids. The germline V gene encodes CDR1 MDHEN and CDR2 SYDVKM. CDR3 amino acids: CASSLDGRALEQYF. DNA of the CDR3: TGTGCCAGCAGCTTAGACGGGAGGGCCCTCGAGCAGTACTTC.